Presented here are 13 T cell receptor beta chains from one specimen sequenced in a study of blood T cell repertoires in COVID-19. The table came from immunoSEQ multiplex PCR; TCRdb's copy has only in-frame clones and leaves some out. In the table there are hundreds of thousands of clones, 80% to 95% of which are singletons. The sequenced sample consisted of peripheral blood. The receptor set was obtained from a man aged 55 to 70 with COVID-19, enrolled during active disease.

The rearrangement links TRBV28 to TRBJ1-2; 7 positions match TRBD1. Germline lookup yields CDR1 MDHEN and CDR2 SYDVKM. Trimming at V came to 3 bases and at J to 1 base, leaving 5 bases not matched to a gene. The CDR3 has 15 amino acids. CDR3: CASSFAGGDNYGYTF. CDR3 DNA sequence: TGTGCCAGCAGTTTCGCAGGGGGTGATAACTATGGCTACACCTTC.

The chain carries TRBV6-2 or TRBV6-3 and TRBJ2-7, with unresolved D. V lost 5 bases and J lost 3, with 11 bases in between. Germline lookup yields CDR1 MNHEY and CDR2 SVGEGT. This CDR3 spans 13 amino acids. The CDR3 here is CASSRVLSYEQYF. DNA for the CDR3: TGTGCCAGCAGTCGGGTTTTAAGCTACGAGCAGTACTTC.

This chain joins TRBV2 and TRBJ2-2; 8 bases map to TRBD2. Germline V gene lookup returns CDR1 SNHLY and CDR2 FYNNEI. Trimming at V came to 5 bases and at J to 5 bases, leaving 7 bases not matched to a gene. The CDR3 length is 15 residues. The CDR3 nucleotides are TGTGCCAGCAGTTACCTCGGGGGGGTTACCGGGGAGCTGTTTTTT. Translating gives CASSYLGGVTGELFF.

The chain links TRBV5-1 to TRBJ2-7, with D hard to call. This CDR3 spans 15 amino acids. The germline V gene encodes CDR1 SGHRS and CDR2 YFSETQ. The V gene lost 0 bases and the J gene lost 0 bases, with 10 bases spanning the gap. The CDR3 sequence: CASSLDSTFSYEQYF. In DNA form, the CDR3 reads TGCGCCAGCAGCTTGGACAGTACCTTCTCCTACGAGCAGTACTTC.

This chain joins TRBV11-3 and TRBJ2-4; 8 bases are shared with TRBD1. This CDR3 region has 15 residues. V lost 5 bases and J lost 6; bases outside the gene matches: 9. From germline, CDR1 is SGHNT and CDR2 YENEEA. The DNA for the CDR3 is TGTGCCAGCAGCCCGGACAGGGTAAAGGGAAACATTCAGTACTTC. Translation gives CASSPDRVKGNIQYF.

The CDR3 region has the DNA TGTGCCAGCAGCGCAAACCCGAGGTCAGATACGCAGTATTTT. Translating it yields CASSANPRSDTQYF. The chain combines TRBV11-3 with TRBJ2-3, with D hard to call. Trimming took off 5 bases at V and 4 bases at J, with 13 bases between the two ends. The CDR3 has 14 residues. CDR1 is SGHNT and CDR2 is YENEEA in the germline V gene.

In nucleotides, the CDR3 is TGTGCCAGCAGCGTAACCACTAGCGGGAGAAACAATGAGCAGTTCTTC. Translation gives CASSVTTSGRNNEQFF. This chain uses TRBV9 with TRBJ2-1; the match to TRBD2 covers 11 bases. Germline loops: CDR1 SGDLS, CDR2 YYNGEE. The V segment lost 1 base and the J segment 5 bases; nucleotides outside the gene matches: 5. The CDR3 sequence is 16 residues long.

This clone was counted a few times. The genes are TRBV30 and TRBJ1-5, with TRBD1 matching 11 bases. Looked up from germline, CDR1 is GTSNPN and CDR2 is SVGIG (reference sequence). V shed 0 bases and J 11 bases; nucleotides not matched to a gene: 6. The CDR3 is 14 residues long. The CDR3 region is CAWSVGGTGGAQHF. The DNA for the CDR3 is TGTGCCTGGAGTGTAGGTGGGACAGGGGGAGCCCAGCATTTT.

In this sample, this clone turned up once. This chain's CDR3 is CASDRVFLTEAFF. The CDR3 nucleotides read TGTGCCAGCGACAGGGTGTTTCTAACTGAAGCTTTCTTT. This chain connects TRBV6-8 to TRBJ1-1, with 7 bases that match TRBD1. This CDR3 is 13 amino acids long. In germline, CDR1 is MNHGY, CDR2 SAAAGT. With V trimmed by 8 bases and J by 5 bases, 8 bases remained unmatched.

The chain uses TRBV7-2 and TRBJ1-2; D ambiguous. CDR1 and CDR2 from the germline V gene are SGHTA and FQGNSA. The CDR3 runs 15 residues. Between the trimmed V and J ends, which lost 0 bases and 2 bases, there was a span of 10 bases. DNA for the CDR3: TGTGCCAGCAGCTTAGCGTCCGGGATGAACTATGGCTACACCTTC. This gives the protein CASSLASGMNYGYTF. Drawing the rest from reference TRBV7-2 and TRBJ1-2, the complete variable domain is GAGVSQSPSNKVTEKGKDVELRCDPISGHTALYWYRQSLGQGLEFLIYFQGNSAPDKSGLPSDRFSAERTGGSVSTLTIQRTQQEDSAVYLCASSLASGMNYGYTFGSGTRLTVV.

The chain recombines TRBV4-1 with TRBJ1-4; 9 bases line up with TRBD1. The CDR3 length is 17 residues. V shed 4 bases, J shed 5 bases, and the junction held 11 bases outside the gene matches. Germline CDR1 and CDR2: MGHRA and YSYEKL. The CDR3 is CASSLTGAGTGNEKLFF. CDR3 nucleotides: TGCGCCAGCAGCCTAACGGGAGCCGGGACAGGGAATGAAAAACTGTTTTTT.

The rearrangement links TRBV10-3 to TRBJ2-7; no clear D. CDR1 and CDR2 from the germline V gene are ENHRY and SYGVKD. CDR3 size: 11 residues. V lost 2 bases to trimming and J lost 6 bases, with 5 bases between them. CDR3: CAISELGEQYF. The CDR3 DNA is TGTGCCATCAGTGAGCTCGGCGAGCAGTACTTC.

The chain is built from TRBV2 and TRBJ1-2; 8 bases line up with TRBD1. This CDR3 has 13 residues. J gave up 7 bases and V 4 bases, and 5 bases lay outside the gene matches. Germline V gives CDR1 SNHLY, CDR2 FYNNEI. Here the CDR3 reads CASSVGTGGGYTF. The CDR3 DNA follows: TGTGCCAGCAGTGTTGGGACAGGTGGTGGCTACACCTTC.